Sequencing of this T cell receptor (beta chain) was carried out in a study of blood T cell repertoires in COVID-19. Study-wide background: Donors in the United States, Italy and Spain gave samples during acute or convalescent COVID-19. From T cells, B-cell-depleted T cells, or PBMCs came the material, which was cDNA or gDNA.

Original processing notes: Amplification with reference gene primers provided the estimates of nucleated cell counts. The assay was immunoSEQ multiplex PCR, and TCRdb's table has in-frame clones only and misses some. V and J calls and clone size are copied from that table; D and trimming were computed from the DNA. The sample records approximately 100,000 clones, around 90% being singletons. There are 14 residues in the CDR3. Germline-derived CDR1 and CDR2 are SGHTA and FQGTGA. The V gene lost 6 bases and the J gene lost 0 bases, with 11 bases spanning the gap. This TCR was sampled from a woman aged 55-75 years with acute or convalescent COVID-19. The chain uses TRBV7-3 and TRBJ1-1; a weak D match, TRBD1 (6 bases). The sample taken for sequencing was peripheral blood. In nucleotides, the CDR3 is TGTGCCAGCAGTTCGGGACACTTGAACACTGAAGCTTTCTTT. Protein: CASSSGHLNTEAFF.